What follows is one T cell receptor beta chain and its context. Its antigen remains unknown. Looked up from germline, CDR1 is MDHEN and CDR2 is SYDVKM. The CDR3 is 16 amino acids. V trimming: 8 bases; J trimming: 0 bases; junction bases outside the gene matches: 8. This entry comes from a study of T cell clones after liver transplantation. Overall study: Without induction therapy, subjects received standard immunosuppression until 12-24 months post-transplant. Notes on the study in general: In 5 of 8 subjects, circulating graft-donor-reactive CD4 TCRbeta sequences fell significantly after transplant. Low donor cell numbers restricted donor-reactive repertoire measurement in a couple of subjects. Small, mixed patient groups and varying post-transplant times limit these conclusions.

Some clones are missing from TCRdb's copy, which holds only in-frame ones; the method was immunoSEQ multiplex PCR. The sample carries 75,000 to 100,000 clones, 80% to 85% recorded once. The chain carries TRBV28 and TRBJ1-5; 9 bases agree with TRBD1. The clonotype comes from a human patient who received a liver transplant. Part of the T cells may come from the graft donor. Sequenced material: CD4+ T cells from blood, taken 46 months after liver transplant. The CDR3 is CASLDRGDFSNQPQHF. In DNA form, the CDR3 reads TGTGCCAGCCTGGACAGGGGCGATTTTAGCAATCAGCCCCAGCATTTT.